This note documents a single T cell receptor (beta chain) sequence. What it binds is not known. The sample originates from a study of response to subunit inactivated influenza vaccine. The study, taken as a whole, reports: It was the authors' suggestion that each seasonal influenza vaccination recruits few new T cells.

In TCRdb, the RT-PCR reads were re-called with MiXCR into one record per CDR3 protein. The profile shows 800,000 to 1,000,000 distinct CDR3 sequences, about 20% of them singletons. The CDR3 is 18 residues long. Germline lookup yields CDR1 DFQATT and CDR2 SNEGSKA (reference sequence). The trim removed 0 bases at V and 4 bases at J, leaving 10 bases unmatched. This receptor was identified in a man aged 50 or older who received an inactivated influenza vaccine. The sequencing used PBMCs from blood, collected roughly 5 days after vaccination. V usage is TRBV20-1 and J usage is TRBJ2-3, with TRBD2 identical over 13 bases. Here the CDR3 reads CSARDIAWTSGSADTQYF. CDR3 DNA sequence: TGCAGTGCTAGAGATATCGCCTGGACTAGCGGGAGCGCAGATACGCAGTATTTT.